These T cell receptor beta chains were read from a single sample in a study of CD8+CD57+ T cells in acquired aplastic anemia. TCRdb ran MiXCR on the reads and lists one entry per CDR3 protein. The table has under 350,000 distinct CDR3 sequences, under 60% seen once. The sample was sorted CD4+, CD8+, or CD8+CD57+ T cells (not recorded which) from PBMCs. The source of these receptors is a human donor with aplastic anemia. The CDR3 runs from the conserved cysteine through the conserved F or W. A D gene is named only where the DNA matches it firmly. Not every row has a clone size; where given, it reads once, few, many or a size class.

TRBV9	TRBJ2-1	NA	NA	CASSEGPLGSYNEQFF
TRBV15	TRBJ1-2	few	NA	CATSKWTTDHSNYGYTF
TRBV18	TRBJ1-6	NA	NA	CASSPSASSYNSPLHF
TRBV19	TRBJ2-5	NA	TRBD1	CASSRRDREETQYF
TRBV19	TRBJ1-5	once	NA	CASATLGERNQPQHF
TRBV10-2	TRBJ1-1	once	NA	CASSQGATEAFF
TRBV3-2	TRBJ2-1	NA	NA	CASSQYFADRRNEQFF
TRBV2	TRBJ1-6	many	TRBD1	CASTWDRSYNSPLHF
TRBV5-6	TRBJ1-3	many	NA	CASSYQGKGNTIYF
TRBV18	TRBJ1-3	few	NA	CASSPPGASSGNTIYF
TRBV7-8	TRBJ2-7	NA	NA	CASSMVFTEKDSYEQYF
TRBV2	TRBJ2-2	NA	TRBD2	CASTFSGLAGALTADTGELFF
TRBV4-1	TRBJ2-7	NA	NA	CASSQDPLGPEQYF
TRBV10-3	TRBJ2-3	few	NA	CAISESLETQYF
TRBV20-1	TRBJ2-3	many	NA	CSARDEKRGTDTQYF
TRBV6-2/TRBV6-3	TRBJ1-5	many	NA	CASRANPHNQPQHF
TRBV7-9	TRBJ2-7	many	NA	CASSLVGTQYEQYF
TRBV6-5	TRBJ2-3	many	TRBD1	CASSSGNRGTDTQYF
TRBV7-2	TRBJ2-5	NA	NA	CVSSLSRGSQETQYF
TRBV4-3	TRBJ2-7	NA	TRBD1	CASSPDRGLYEQYF
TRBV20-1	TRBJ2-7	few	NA	CSATSGSGSSYEQYF
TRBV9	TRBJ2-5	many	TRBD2	CASSVDPGTTQETQYF
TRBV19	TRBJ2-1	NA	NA	CASSMGGGEQFF
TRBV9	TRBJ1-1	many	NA	CASSEGGIGSTEAFF
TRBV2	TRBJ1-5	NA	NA	CASSEAGGSNQPQHF
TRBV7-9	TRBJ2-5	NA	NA	CASRGLVAERRETQYF
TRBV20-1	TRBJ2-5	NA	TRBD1	CSARAGQGRGTQYF
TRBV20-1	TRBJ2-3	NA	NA	CSARSGSTDTQYF
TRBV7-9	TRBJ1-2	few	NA	CASSPPGQNYGYTF
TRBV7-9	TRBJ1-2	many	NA	CASSLAGYGYTF
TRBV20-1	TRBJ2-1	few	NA	CSAREARSEDYNEQFF
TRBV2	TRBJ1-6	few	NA	CASAGLGSYNSPLHF
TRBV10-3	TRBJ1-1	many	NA	CAISESEMNTEAFF
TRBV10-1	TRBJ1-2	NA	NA	CASSDSRAGGYTF
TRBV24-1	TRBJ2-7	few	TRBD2	CATSKTSGRAREQYF
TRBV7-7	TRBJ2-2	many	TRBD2	CASSLNPGTSVSGELFF
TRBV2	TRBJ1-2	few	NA	CASSALPVDYGYTF
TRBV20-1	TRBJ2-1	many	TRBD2	CSARDYTSGVYNEQFF
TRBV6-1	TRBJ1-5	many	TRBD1	CASREAGTGGYSNQPQHF
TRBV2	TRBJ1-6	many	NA	CASSQEANNGSPLHF
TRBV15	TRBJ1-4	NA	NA	CATSQYNEKLFF
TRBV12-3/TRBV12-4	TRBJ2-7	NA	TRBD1	CASSLTGDGEQYF
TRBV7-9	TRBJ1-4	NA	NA	CASSFSGGAGNEKLFF
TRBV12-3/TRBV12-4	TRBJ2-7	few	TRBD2	CASTIAGVASEQYF
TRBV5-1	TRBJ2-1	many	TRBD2	CASSTSGSSYNEQFF
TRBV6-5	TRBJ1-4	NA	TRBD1	CASSYTGTGRATNEKLFF